This TCR beta chain was found in a study of cytomegalovirus exposure and HLA in healthy donors. Study conclusions and caveats: A few of the chains that were CMV-associated were confirmed in vitro to be specific for CMV antigens. The tendency of first-cohort TCR clusters to co-occur in the 110 or so validation repertoires emerged from a later analysis. Cytomegalovirus status was reportedly diagnosed by the classifier with high specificity and sensitivity.

In regard to this clone: The target antigen is unknown.

Germline values: CDR1 ENHRY, CDR2 SYGVKD. CDR3 length: 14 amino acids. The J segment lost 10 bases and the V segment lost 2 bases, leaving 5 bases of the junction unmatched. Profiled with immunoSEQ multiplex PCR; TCRdb holds only in-frame clones, not every one. The sample includes about 73,000 clones, roughly 95% seen only once; the top ten take approximately 3.4%. The donors were part of the roughly 120-subject validation cohort, which stood apart from the 666-subject first cohort. The sequenced sample consisted of PBMCs. J is TRBJ1-6 and V is TRBV10-3; 7 bases agree with TRBD1. This sequence was found in a man aged 18-30 years in good health and CMV-seronegative. The CDR3: CAISEDPGGSPLHF. CDR3 coding DNA: TGTGCCATCAGTGAGGACCCAGGGGGATCACCCCTCCACTTT.